The present T cell receptor beta chain was sequenced within a study of shared clonotypes between healthy human individuals. Whole-study findings and limits: Although depth was large, rarefaction showed that sequencing of the sorted subsets was incomplete. For naive CD4 cells, roughly 5% of clonotypes were shared across four donors.

A single count supports this clone. The antigen is unknown. Unmatched junction bases numbered 8, after V lost 3 bases and J lost 0 bases. Germline loops: CDR1 MGHRA, CDR2 YSYEKL. The CDR3 loop spans 19 amino acids. The repertoire was sequenced with immunoSEQ multiplex PCR; TCRdb's copy has only in-frame clones and lacks some. Of roughly 2.6 million clones listed, approximately 92% are singletons. The rearrangement links TRBV4-1 to TRBJ2-3; the match to TRBD2 covers 14 bases. This receptor was identified in a man aged 18 to 30 in good health. The sample was naive CD4+ T cells sorted from blood. Noted subset: CD45RA+ positively selected. In nucleotides, the CDR3 is TGCGCCAGCAGCCACCCGACTAGCGGGGGGGCCTTTAGCACAGATACGCAGTATTTT. Its translation is CASSHPTSGGAFSTDTQYF.